This TCR beta chain originates from a study of blood T cell repertoires in COVID-19. For the study at large: The United States, Italy and Spain were the sources of the acute and convalescent COVID-19 samples.

Libraries were prepared by immunoSEQ multiplex PCR; TCRdb keeps only in-frame clonotypes and omits some of them. The data show around 250,000 clones, about 90% seen once. The CDR3 sequence is 14 residues long. CDR1 and CDR2 from the germline V gene are MDHEN and SYDVKM. V gave up 5 bases and J gave up 4 bases; unmatched junction bases: 4. Grouping used clinical history reported by participants in a survey and questionnaire. The gene calls are TRBV28 and TRBJ1-1; 10 nucleotides match TRBD1. The sequence was collected from a woman aged 25-40 years with acute COVID-19. The sequenced sample was PBMCs or T cells enriched from blood (not recorded which). The CDR3 DNA sequence: TGTGCCAGCAGTATACGACAGGGGGCCACTGAAGCTTTCTTT. It encodes CASSIRQGATEAFF.